This note documents a single TCR beta chain sequence. Its antigen is still unknown. This sample is part of a study of somatic mutations in cytotoxic T cells in rheumatoid arthritis. Study background: Blood from the patient (approximately 30 ml EDTA) was drawn right after diagnosis, pretreatment. Study observations and caveats: Among rheumatoid arthritis patients and age-matched healthy controls, CD8+ T-cell clonality was not significantly different.

Measured with immunoSEQ multiplex PCR; TCRdb has only the in-frame clones, and not every one. The sample yields roughly 13,000 clones, about four fifths seen once. Between the trimmed V and J ends, which lost 5 bases and 5 bases, there was a span of 10 bases. This CDR3 has 12 residues. Germline loops: CDR1 MDHEN, CDR2 SYDVKM. The sequence derives from an adult with rheumatoid arthritis. The chain carries TRBV28 and TRBJ2-7; D not resolved. The sequenced sample was CD8+ T cells sorted from blood. The chain's CDR3 is CASSLRADEQYF. As DNA, the CDR3 is TGTGCCAGCAGTCTTAGGGCTGACGAGCAGTACTTC.